One sample yielded the 5 T cell receptor beta chains listed below, sequenced in a study of blood T cell repertoires in COVID-19. This table comes from immunoSEQ multiplex PCR, and its TCRdb copy is limited to in-frame clones, with some not included. The sample consists of about 250,000 clones, roughly 82% of them appearing once. Specimen: peripheral blood. The receptor set was obtained from a woman of 80 years or more with COVID-19, enrolled during active disease.

The chain recombines TRBV4-3 with TRBJ1-6; the D gene is possibly TRBD1 (6 bases). Trimming removed 1 base at V and 7 bases at J, with 8 bases between. The CDR3 totals 14 residues. Germline CDR1 is LGHNA and CDR2 is YSLEER. Here the CDR3 reads CASSQAQGNSPLHF. The DNA for the CDR3 is TGCGCCAGCAGCCAAGCCCAGGGGAATTCACCCCTCCACTTT.

The chain joins TRBV29-1 to TRBJ1-4, with a tentative D call TRBD1 (6 bases). CDR3 length equals 14 residues. CDR1 and CDR2 (germline): SQVTM, ANQGSEA. Trimming pared 5 bases from V and 0 bases from J, leaving 10 bases between. This chain's CDR3 is CSVTDSSTNEKLFF. Here the CDR3 DNA reads TGCAGCGTTACGGACAGTTCAACTAATGAAAAACTGTTTTTT.

This chain links TRBV7-2 with TRBJ2-1; 7 positions match TRBD1. Germline V gene sequence: CDR1 SGHTA, CDR2 FQGNSA. Trimming at V came to 8 bases and at J to 2 bases, leaving 9 bases not matched to a gene. CDR3 length equals 15 residues. The CDR3 sequence is CASGRWGTAYNEQFF. In DNA form, the CDR3 reads TGTGCCAGCGGCCGCTGGGGGACAGCCTACAATGAGCAGTTCTTC.

The chain links TRBV9 to TRBJ1-1; perhaps TRBD1 as D (5 bases). Germline CDR1 is SGDLS and CDR2 is YYNGEE. The CDR3 is 15 residues long. Between the trimmed V and J ends, which lost 3 bases and 0 bases, there was a span of 12 bases. The CDR3 bases are TGTGCCAGCAGCGCCCAGGGCAGAATGAACACTGAAGCTTTCTTT. This gives the protein CASSAQGRMNTEAFF.

This clone was counted between two and nine times. This chain uses TRBV7-9 with TRBJ2-7, with 9 bases matching TRBD1. Losses at the gene ends were 5 bases for V and 10 bases for J; bases not matched to a gene: 3. The CDR3 is made up of 11 amino acids. Germline lookup yields CDR1 SEHNR and CDR2 FQNEAQ (reference sequence). In nucleotides, the CDR3 is TGTGCCAGCAGCACGGACAGGGGACAGTACTTC. Its translation: CASSTDRGQYF.